The 8 T cell receptor beta chains in this list originate from one sample, sequenced in a study of response to subunit inactivated influenza vaccine. In TCRdb, the RT-PCR reads were re-called with MiXCR into one record per CDR3 protein. The repertoire includes more than 150,000 distinct CDR3 sequences, around 9% of them detected once, and around 9.9% sits in the top ten. The sample here was non-naive T cells sorted from PBMCs, taken on the day of vaccination. These TCRs come from a man aged 50 to 60 who received an inactivated influenza vaccine.

There are many counts of this clonotype. The chain uses TRBV7-2 and TRBJ2-7; possible D gene TRBD2, 5 bases. This CDR3 is built from 15 residues. CDR1 SGHTA and CDR2 FQGNSA come from the germline V gene. V lost 2 bases and J 0 bases, leaving 11 bases between the germline ends. CDR3 region: CASSLRESNSYEQYF. CDR3 nucleotide sequence: TGTGCCAGCAGCTTACGGGAATCCAACTCCTACGAGCAGTACTTC.

This clonotype was picked up a small number of times. The chain links TRBV3-1 to TRBJ1-2; no reliable D call. Trimming took 0 bases from V and 4 from J, leaving 9 bases between them. This CDR3 has 14 residues. Germline loops: CDR1 LGHDT, CDR2 YNNKEL (reference sequence). The CDR3 loop is CASSQDVSSYGYTF. Written as DNA, the CDR3 is TGTGCCAGCAGCCAAGACGTCAGTTCCTATGGCTACACCTTC.

The table lists this clonotype with many counts. The gene calls are TRBV6-2 or TRBV6-3 and TRBJ2-2; 7 nucleotides match TRBD1. Germline V gives CDR1 MNHEY, CDR2 SVGEGT. J gave up 6 bases and V 11 bases, and 6 bases lay outside the gene matches. The CDR3 has 12 amino acids. The CDR3 reads CASTDRAGELFF. CDR3 nucleotides: TGTGCCTCCACCGACAGGGCCGGGGAGCTGTTTTTT.

The J gene is TRBJ2-5, the V gene TRBV6-1; D call uncertain. V shed 1 base and J shed 5 bases, with 8 bases lying between them. Germline V CDR1 and CDR2: MNHNS, SASEGT. The CDR3 is 13 residues long. CDR3 nucleotide sequence: TGTGCCAGCAGTGAAGGTTTTGGGGAGACCCAGTACTTC. As protein: CASSEGFGETQYF.

This chain links TRBV4-2 with TRBJ2-1; 15 positions agree with TRBD2. The CDR3 is made up of 16 amino acids. V dropped 1 base and J dropped 7; count of bases not matched to a gene: 2. Germline CDR1 reads LGHNA; CDR2 reads YNFKEQ. In DNA form, the CDR3 reads TGTGCCAGCAGCCAAGGGACTAGCGGGGGGGCTAATGAGCAGTTCTTC. This sequence encodes CASSQGTSGGANEQFF.

V usage is TRBV4-3 and J usage is TRBJ2-1, with 13 bases aligning to TRBD2. Looked up from germline, CDR1 is LGHNA and CDR2 is YSLEER. The CDR3 loop spans 15 amino acids. The V segment lost 3 bases and the J segment 4 bases; nucleotides outside the gene matches: 0. CDR3 sequence (DNA): TGCGCCAGCAGCCAGGGACTAGCGGGGTACAATGAGCAGTTCTTC. It translates to CASSQGLAGYNEQFF.

The chain recombines TRBV7-8 with TRBJ2-5, with TRBD1 identical over 7 bases. Germline V lookup: CDR1 SGHVS, CDR2 FQNEAQ. Trimming at V came to 5 bases and at J to 5 bases, leaving 14 bases not matched to a gene. This CDR3 is built from 16 residues. The CDR3 DNA reads as TGTGCCAGCAGCCCGAGGCCCGACAGGGCACCGGAGACCCAGTACTTC. It is translated as CASSPRPDRAPETQYF.

The CDR3 nucleotides read TGTGCCAGCAGTTCCGGGCCCATGATCTACACCTTC. This codes for CASSSGPMIYTF. The rearrangement uses TRBV12-3 or TRBV12-4 and TRBJ1-2; D unclear. V lost 4 bases and J 10 bases, leaving 13 bases between the germline ends. The CDR3 has 12 amino acids.